Following are 10 T cell receptor beta chains from one sample sequenced in a study of CD8+ T cells in alopecia areata. The sample's treatment: oral pan-JAK inhibitor, 5-10 mg twice daily. Isolated RNA was reverse transcribed into cDNA used as the sequencing template. Sequencing was performed with immunoSEQ multiplex PCR; in TCRdb, only in-frame clones are kept and a portion is missing. The data show about 150,000 clones, 50% to 65% seen once. Sequenced here: CD8+ T cells sorted from blood, sampled at week 4, from a patient treated with tofacitinib. Source of these receptors: a human donor with alopecia areata.

The chain recombines TRBV19 with TRBJ1-2, with unresolved D. The germline V gene encodes CDR1 LNHDA and CDR2 SQIVND (reference sequence). This CDR3 contains 13 residues. Trimming cost V 3 bases and J 5 bases, with 10 bases left between them. CDR3 in DNA: TGTGCCAGTAGTATTGGGCAGCTTTATGGCTACACCTTC. It codes for CASSIGQLYGYTF.

V usage is TRBV9 and J usage is TRBJ1-2, with D perhaps TRBD1 (6 bases). The germline V and J ends were trimmed by 0 bases and 8 bases, with 11 bases remaining between them. CDR1 and CDR2 (germline): SGDLS, YYNGEE. The CDR3 consists of 13 residues. CDR3 in DNA: TGTGCCAGCAGCGTAGCTCAGGGGACAGGCTACACCTTC. It translates to CASSVAQGTGYTF.

The CDR3, as DNA: TGTGCCAGCAGTTACGAGGGCAGGGGGACTTCACCCCTCCACTTT. Its translation: CASSYEGRGTSPLHF. The chain employs TRBV6-5 and TRBJ1-6, with TRBD1 identical over 7 bases. Germline V CDR1 and CDR2: MNHEY, SVGAGI. Losses at the gene ends were 2 bases for V and 9 bases for J; bases not matched to a gene: 7. The CDR3 loop spans 15 amino acids.

The CDR3 is CASVRDSNSPLHF. For the CDR3, the DNA is TGTGCCAGCGTAAGGGACAGTAATTCACCCCTCCACTTT. This chain connects TRBV2 to TRBJ1-6; TRBD1 matches at 7 bases. Germline-derived CDR1 and CDR2 are SNHLY and FYNNEI. J was trimmed by 6 bases and V by 8 bases; bases with no gene match: 4. The CDR3 has 13 residues.

This clone was counted a single time. The CDR3 DNA is TGCGCCAGCAGCGCAGGAGCTCGGAGCACTGAAGCTTTCTTT. Its protein product is CASSAGARSTEAFF. This chain joins TRBV5-1 and TRBJ1-1; D call uncertain. V lost 4 bases, J lost 4 bases, and 14 bases lay in between. Per the germline V gene, CDR1 is SGHRS and CDR2 is YFSETQ. This CDR3 is 14 amino acids long.

This clone was observed a handful of times. The chain joins TRBV7-3 to TRBJ2-3; TRBD2 is a possible D gene (5 bases). The CDR3 has 14 amino acids. Germline lookup yields CDR1 SGHTA and CDR2 FQGTGA. Trimming took 2 bases from V and 1 from J, leaving 7 bases between them. The CDR3 here is CASSLVGGTDTQYF. CDR3 in DNA: TGTGCCAGCAGCTTAGTCGGGGGCACAGATACGCAGTATTTT.

This chain uses TRBV29-1 with TRBJ1-2; D not certain. With 7 bases removed from V and 8 bases from J, the gap between germline ends came to 20 bases. The CDR3 consists of 13 residues. Germline V gene data show CDR1 as SQVTM and CDR2 as ANQGSEA. CDR3 in DNA: TGCAGCGCCACCGGGGTAGTCCTACTGGGCTACACCTTC. It specifies CSATGVVLLGYTF.

V is TRBV6-9 and J is TRBJ2-5, with 16 bases identical to TRBD2. This CDR3 contains 15 residues. CDR1 and CDR2 from the germline V gene are MNHGY and SVAAGI. CDR3 bases: TGTGTGAGACCGGGACTAGCGGGGGGGCCGGAGACCCAGTACTTC. Translation gives CVRPGLAGGPETQYF.

The chain uses TRBV9 and TRBJ2-7, with TRBD1 matching over 9 bases. From germline, CDR1 is SGDLS and CDR2 YYNGEE. The CDR3 length is 14 residues. V lost 0 bases to trimming and J lost 3 bases; unmatched junction nucleotides: 1. The CDR3 region is CASSVVDRGYEQYF. CDR3 in DNA: TGTGCCAGCAGCGTAGTGGACAGGGGCTACGAGCAGTACTTC.

This clone was detected a few times. The rearrangement uses TRBV13 and TRBJ2-3; D perhaps matches TRBD1 (6 bases). CDR3 length: 12 residues. V dropped 3 bases and J dropped 5 bases, with 6 bases sitting between them. The germline gives CDR1 PRHDT, CDR2 FYEKMQ (reference sequence). CDR3 nucleotide sequence: TGTGCCAGCAGCTTCAGGGGAGATACGCAGTATTTT. Translated: CASSFRGDTQYF.